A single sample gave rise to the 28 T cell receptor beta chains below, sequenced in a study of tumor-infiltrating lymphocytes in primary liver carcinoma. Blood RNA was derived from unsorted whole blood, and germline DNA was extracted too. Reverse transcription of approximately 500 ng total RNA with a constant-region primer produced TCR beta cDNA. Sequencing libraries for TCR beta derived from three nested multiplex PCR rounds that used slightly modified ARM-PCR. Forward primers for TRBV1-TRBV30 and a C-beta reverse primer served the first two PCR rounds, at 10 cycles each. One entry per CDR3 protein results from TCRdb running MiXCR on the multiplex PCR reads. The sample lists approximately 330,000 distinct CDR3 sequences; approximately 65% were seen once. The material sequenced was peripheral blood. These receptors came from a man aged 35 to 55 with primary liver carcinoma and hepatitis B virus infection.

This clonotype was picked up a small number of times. The CDR3 DNA sequence: TGTGCCAGCAGTTACCCCAGGGGGCTTGACTATGGCTACACCTTC. Its protein is CASSYPRGLDYGYTF. This rearrangement joins TRBV6-2 or TRBV6-3 to TRBJ1-2; 8 nucleotides align to TRBD1. With 2 bases clipped from V and 3 bases from J, the junction kept 5 bases outside the gene matches. The CDR3 loop spans 15 amino acids. Looked up from germline, CDR1 is MNHEY and CDR2 is SVGEGT.

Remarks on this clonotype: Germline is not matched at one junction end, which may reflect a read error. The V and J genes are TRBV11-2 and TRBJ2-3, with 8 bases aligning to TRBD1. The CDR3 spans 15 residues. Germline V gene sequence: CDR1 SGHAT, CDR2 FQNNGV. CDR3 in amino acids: CAGSIGDRGTDTEYF. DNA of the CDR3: TGTGCCGGCAGCATAGGCGACAGGGGAACAGATACGGAGTATTTT.

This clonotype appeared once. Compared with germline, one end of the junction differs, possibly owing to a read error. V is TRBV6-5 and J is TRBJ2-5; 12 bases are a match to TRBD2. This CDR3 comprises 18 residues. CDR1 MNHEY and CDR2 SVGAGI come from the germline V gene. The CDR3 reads CASSYETSGSVLGVTQYF. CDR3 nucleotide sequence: TGTGCAAGCAGCTACGAGACTAGCGGGAGCGTTTTAGGGGTGACCCAGTACTTC.

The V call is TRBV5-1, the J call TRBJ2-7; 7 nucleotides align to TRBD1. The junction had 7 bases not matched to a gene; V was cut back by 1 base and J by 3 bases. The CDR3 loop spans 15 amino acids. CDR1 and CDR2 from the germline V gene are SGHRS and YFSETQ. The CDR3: CASSLSTGEVYEQYF. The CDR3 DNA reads TGCGCCAGCAGCTTGAGTACAGGGGAAGTCTACGAGCAGTACTTC.

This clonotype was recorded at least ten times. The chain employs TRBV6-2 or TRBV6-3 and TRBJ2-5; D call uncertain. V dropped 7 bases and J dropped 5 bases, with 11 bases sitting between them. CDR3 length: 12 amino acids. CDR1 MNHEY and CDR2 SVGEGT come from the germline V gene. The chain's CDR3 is CASTNRLETQYF. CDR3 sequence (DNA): TGTGCCAGCACCAATCGGCTGGAGACCCAGTACTTC.

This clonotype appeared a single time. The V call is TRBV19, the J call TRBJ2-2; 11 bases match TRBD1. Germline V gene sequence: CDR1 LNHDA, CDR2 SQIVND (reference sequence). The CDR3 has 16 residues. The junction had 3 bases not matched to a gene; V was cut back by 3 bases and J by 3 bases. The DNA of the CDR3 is TGTGCCAGTAGTATTCTGGGACAGGGGGACACCGGGGAGCTGTTTTTT. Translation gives CASSILGQGDTGELFF. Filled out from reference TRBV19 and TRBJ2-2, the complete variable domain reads DGGITQSPKYLFRKEGQNVTLSCEQNLNHDAMYWYRQDPGQGLRLIYYSQIVNDFQKGDIAEGYSVSREKKESFPLTVTSAQKNPTAFYLCASSILGQGDTGELFFGEGSRLTVL.

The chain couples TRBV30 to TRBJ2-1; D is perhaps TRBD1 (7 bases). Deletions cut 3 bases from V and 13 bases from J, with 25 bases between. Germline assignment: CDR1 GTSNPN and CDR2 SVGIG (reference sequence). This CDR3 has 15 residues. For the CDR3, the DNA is TGTGCCTGGAGCGCGGGACAGCGGTGGGCAAGTGAACAGTTCTTC. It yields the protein CAWSAGQRWASEQFF.

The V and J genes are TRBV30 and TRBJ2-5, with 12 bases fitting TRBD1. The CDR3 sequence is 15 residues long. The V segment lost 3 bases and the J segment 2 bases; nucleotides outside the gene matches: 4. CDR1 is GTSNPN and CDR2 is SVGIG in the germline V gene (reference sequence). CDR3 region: CAWSPGQGAQETQYF. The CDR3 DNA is TGTGCCTGGAGCCCGGGACAGGGGGCTCAAGAGACCCAGTACTTC.

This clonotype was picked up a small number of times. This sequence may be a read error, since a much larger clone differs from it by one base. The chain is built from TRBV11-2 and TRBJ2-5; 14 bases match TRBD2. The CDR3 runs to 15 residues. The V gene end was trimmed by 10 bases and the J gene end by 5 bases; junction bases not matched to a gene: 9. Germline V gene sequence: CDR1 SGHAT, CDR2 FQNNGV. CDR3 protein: CANGFGTSGSETQYF. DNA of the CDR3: TGTGCCAACGGCTTCGGGACTAGCGGGAGTGAGACCCAGTACTTC.

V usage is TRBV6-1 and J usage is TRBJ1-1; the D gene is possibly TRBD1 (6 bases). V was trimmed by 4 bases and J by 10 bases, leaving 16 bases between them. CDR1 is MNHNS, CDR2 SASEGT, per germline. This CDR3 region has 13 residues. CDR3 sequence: CASSVVVRGIAFF. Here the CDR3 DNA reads TGTGCCAGCAGTGTGGTGGTTAGGGGGATAGCTTTCTTT.

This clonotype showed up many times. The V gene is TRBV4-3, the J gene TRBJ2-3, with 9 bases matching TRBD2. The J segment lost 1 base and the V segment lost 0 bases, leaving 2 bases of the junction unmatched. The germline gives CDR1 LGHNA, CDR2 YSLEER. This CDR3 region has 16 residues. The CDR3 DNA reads TGCGCCAGCAGCCAAGAGCCTAGCGGGGGCACAGATACGCAGTATTTT. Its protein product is CASSQEPSGGTDTQYF.

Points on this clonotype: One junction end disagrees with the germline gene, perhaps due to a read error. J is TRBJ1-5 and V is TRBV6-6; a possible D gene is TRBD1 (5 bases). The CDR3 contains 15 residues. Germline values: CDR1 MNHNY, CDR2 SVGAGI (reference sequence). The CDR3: CASSYGAAANQPQHF. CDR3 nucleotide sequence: TGTGCCAGCAGTTACGGGGCAGCTGCCAATCAACCCCAGCATTTT.

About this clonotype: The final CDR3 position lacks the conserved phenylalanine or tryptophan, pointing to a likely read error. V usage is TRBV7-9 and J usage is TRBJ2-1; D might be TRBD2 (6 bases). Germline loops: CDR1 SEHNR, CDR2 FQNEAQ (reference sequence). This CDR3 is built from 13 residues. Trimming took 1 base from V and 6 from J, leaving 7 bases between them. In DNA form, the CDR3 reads TGTGCCAGCAGCTTAGGGGGAGGCAATGAGCAGTTCATC. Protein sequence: CASSLGGGNEQFI.

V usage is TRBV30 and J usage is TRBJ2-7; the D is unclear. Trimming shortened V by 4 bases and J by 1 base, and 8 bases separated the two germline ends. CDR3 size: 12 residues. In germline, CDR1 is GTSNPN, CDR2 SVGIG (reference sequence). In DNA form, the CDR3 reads TGTGCCTGGAATGCACTGTCCTACGAGCAGTACTTC. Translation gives CAWNALSYEQYF. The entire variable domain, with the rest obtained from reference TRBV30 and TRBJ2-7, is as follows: SQTIHQWPATLVQPVGSPLSLECTVEGTSNPNLYWYRQAAGRGLQLLFYSVGIGQISSEVPQNLSASRPQDRQFILSSKKLLLSDSGFYLCAWNALSYEQYFGPGTRLTVT.

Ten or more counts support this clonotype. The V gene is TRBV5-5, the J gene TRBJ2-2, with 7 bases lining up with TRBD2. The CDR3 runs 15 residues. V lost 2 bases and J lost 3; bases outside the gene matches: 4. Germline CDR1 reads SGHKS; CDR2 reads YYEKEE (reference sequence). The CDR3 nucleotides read TGTGCCAGCAGCTTAACTAGCGAGTACACCGGGGAGCTGTTTTTT. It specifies CASSLTSEYTGELFF.

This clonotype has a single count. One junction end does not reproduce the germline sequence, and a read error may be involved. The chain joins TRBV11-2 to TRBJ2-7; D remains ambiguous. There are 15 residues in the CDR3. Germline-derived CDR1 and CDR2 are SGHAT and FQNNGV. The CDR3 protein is CVSSLGLVISYEQYF. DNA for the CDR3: TGTGTCAGCAGCTTAGGCCTAGTGATCTCCTACGAGCAGTACTTC.

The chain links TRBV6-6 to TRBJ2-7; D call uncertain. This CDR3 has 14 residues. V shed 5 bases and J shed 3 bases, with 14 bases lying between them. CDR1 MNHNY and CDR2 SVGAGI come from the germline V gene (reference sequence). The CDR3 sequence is CASSAVLVYYEQYF. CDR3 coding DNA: TGTGCCAGCAGTGCCGTCCTAGTCTACTACGAGCAGTACTTC.

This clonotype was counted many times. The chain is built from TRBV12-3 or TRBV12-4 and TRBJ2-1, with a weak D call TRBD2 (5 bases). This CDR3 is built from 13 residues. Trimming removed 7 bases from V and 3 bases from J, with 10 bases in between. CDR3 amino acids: CASISGNYNEQFF. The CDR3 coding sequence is TGTGCCAGCATTTCGGGAAACTACAATGAGCAGTTCTTC.

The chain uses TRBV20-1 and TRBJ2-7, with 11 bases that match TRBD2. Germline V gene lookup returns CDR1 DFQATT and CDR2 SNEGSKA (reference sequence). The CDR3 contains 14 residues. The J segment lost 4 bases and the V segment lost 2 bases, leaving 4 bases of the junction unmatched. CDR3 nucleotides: TGCAGTGCTAGAAAGGGACTAGCGGTTTACGAGCAGTACTTC. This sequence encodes CSARKGLAVYEQYF.

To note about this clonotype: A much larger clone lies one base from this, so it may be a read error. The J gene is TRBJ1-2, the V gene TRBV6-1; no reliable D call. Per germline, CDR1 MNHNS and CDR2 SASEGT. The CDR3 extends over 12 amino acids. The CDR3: CASSKREYGHTF. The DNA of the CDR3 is TGTGCCAGCAGTAAGAGGGAGTATGGCCACACCTTC.

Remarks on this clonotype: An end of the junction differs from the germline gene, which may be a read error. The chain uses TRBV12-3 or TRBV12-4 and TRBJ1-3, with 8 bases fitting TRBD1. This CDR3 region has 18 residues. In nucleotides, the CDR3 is TGTGCCAGCAACTACCTACTGACAGGGGCGGACTCTGGAAACACCATATACTTT. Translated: CASNYLLTGADSGNTIYF.

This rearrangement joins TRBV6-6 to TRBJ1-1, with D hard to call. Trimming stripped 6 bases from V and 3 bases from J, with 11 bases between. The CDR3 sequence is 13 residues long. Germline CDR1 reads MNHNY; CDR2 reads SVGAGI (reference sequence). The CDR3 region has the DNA TGTGCCAGCAGCCTTACCTGGGACACTGAAGCTTTCTTT. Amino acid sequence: CASSLTWDTEAFF.

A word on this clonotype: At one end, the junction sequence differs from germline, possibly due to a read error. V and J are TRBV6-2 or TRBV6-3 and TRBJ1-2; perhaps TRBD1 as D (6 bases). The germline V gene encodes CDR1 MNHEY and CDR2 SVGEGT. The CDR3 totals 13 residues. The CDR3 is CTSSSTGNYVYTF. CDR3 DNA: TGCACCAGCAGCTCTACAGGGAACTATGTCTACACCTTC.

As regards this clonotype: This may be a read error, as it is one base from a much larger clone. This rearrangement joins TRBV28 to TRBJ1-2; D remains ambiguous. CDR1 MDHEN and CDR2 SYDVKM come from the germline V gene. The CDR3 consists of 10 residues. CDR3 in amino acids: CASSSYDYTF. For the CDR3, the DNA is TGTGCCAGCAGTTCCTATGACTACACCTTC.

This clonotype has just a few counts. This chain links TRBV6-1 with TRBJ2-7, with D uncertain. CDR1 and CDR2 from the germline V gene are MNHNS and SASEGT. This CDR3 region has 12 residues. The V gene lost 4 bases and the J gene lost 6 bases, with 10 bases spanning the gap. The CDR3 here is CASSGPSTEQYF. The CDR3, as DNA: TGTGCCAGCAGTGGCCCCAGTACCGAGCAGTACTTC.

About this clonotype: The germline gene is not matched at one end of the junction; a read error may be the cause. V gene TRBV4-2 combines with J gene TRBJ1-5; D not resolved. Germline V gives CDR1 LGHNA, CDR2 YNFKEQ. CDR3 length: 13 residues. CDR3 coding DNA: TGTGCCTGCAGCCAAGACTTGGGTCAGTCCCAGCATTTT. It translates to CACSQDLGQSQHF.

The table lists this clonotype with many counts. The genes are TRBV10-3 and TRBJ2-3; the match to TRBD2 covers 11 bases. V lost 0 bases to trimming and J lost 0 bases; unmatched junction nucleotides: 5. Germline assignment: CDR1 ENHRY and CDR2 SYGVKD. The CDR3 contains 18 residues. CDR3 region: CAISESTSGETSTDTQYF. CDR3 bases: TGTGCCATCAGTGAGTCGACTAGCGGGGAGACTAGCACAGATACGCAGTATTTT.

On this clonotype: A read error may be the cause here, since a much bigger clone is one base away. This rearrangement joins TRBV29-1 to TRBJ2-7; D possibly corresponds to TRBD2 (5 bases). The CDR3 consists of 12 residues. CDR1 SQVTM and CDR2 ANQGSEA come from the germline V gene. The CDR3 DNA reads TGCAGCGTTGAAGATATCTCGTGGGAGCATTACTTC. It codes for CSVEDISWEHYF.